This T cell receptor (delta chain) was captured by sequencing in a study of γδ T cells in repeated Plasmodium falciparum infection (dated by TCRdb to the early 2020s). Background for the entire study: The natural-infection arm enrolled Malian children exposed to intense seasonal malaria transmission and compared the Malian children with Australian children matched for age and gender. Four controlled human malaria infections were administered to about 5 malaria-naive U.S. adults over approximately 580 days by bites from P. falciparum NF54-infected Anopheles stephensi mosquitoes. Controlled-infection subjects were sampled at baseline, immediately before selected infections, and 21 days after each infection. Malian gammadelta TCR repertoires were analysed cross-sectionally during no-transmission periods and longitudinally across acute febrile malaria episodes. Using both natural infection in Mali and controlled human malaria infection, the study looked at the way repeated Plasmodium falciparum infection shapes the human gammadelta T cell repertoire.

Vgamma9/Vdelta2+ and Vdelta2-negative gammadelta T cell populations were flow-sorted from peripheral blood mononuclear cells for bulk TCR repertoire analysis. The full study reports these points: Generalizability was limited because the Malian cohort was drawn from a small rural village of predominantly one ethnic group. In Vdelta2-negative gammadelta TCR repertoires, which were largely Vdelta1+, repeated controlled infections appeared to drive waves of new clonotype selection. The controlled-infection cohort was small, limiting analysis of inter-individual variability in gammadelta T cell responses. Compared with the repertoires of Australian children, the Vdelta2-negative gammadelta TCR repertoires of Malian children appeared more clonally expanded, less diverse and less shared. Vgamma9/Vdelta2+ TCR repertoires showed a highly stable polyclonal repertoire over time and infection, with many inter-individual overlapping TCRgamma sequences.

This clone has a handful of counts. There is no known antigen for this receptor. TCRdb's protein, taken from a much larger clone, differs from this DNA's translation at residue 8, likely owing to a read error; the protein displayed comes from the DNA. The method was multiplex PCR. Sequencing took place on an Illumina MiSeq. Every sorted gammadelta T cell sample had both its TCR gamma (TRG) and TCR delta (TRD) chains sequenced. Concerning the study's data processing: The repertoire analyses drew on clonotype tree plots, the accumulated frequency of the top 20 clonotypes, and diversity index (DI) and D75 metrics. The public reads were reprocessed by TCRdb using CATT, and rows of matching DNA were later combined. The authors' filters were not applied to this entry. In this sample the table shows tens of thousands of delta-chain clones, 1.5% to 2% of which occur a single time. The ten most abundant clones make up 6.5% to 9.5% of the sample.

Its CDR3 holds 23 amino acids, cysteine through phenylalanine. Only the CDR3 region is kept as DNA, spanning 69 bases read in frame from base 1. Per the germline V gene, TSWWSYY is the CDR1 and QGS is the CDR2. After removal of 3 bases from V and 0 bases from J, the junction retains 27 bases not matched to a gene. The source is a pool of human donors (malaria-infected and uninfected, not separated). Sequencing used gamma-delta T cells from blood. The rearranged segments are TRDV1 and TRDJ1, with TRDD3 matching 8 junction bases. No J gene is reported in TCRdb; it was inferred here by comparing the DNA with germline. The DNA reads as follows: TGTGCTCTTGGGGACAACATTACTACTCTGCCTGGGGGACCCCCGTCGTACACCGATAAACTCATCTTT. Its product reads: CALGDNITTLPGGPPSYTDKLIF.